This entry describes one TCR beta chain. This clone was seen only once. No antigen is known for it. Per-nucleotide qualities are absent, and no much larger clonotype sits a single base away. This sample stems from a study of cytomegalovirus exposure and HLA in healthy donors (dated by TCRdb to 2015 to 2018). Notes on the research overall: An earlier analysis of several hundred of the donors reported 276 Gb of sequence data and more than 90 million unique TCR beta sequences from about 200 million T cells. An early release covering roughly 600 HLA-typed donors comprised approximately 300 gigabases of sequencing data and about 90 million unique TCR sequences. Of the roughly 390 genotyped donors, roughly 80% were placed in the genetic ancestry cluster associated with self-reported Caucasian donors. The study was designed to test whether signatures of past pathogen exposure could be identified by cataloging public T cell receptors. The T cell repertoires of 666 subjects were profiled by immunosequencing and related to cytomegalovirus serostatus. In addition to the first cohort of around 670 subjects, a separate validation cohort of 130 or so different subjects was used. The study combined high-throughput TCR immunosequencing, statistical association of individual TCRs with disease status, and machine learning to predict cytomegalovirus infection status. A later analysis re-analyzed previously published TCR beta repertoires from 650 to 800 donors and added high-resolution HLA genotyping to study TCR occurrence patterns. Rather than using new phenotypic data, the later analysis identified candidate immune exposures from TCR beta sequences and from how often those sequences occurred across donors. An earlier analysis of nearly 600 of the donors applied high-throughput TCR beta sequencing to assess whether each TCR beta V gene segment acted as functional or pseudogenic. Donor age, sex, ethnicity and CMV serostatus were collected together with the repertoire data. In a later genetic analysis, genome-wide SNP genotypes for 398 of the 666 donors were used, and that subset was treated as a discovery cohort. All discovery cohort repertoires had been generated using a single sequencing platform. Class I and class II HLA loci were covered by the typing at four-digit resolution. Typing coverage varied by locus: roughly 620-640 donors for A, B, C, DRB1 and DQB1; roughly 500 for DQA1; over 600 for DPA1; roughly 470 for DPB1. About five DR-DQ haplotypes were treated as single units for association and clustering because of strong linkage in the cohort. Among about 370 genotyped donors of the cohort, an average of approximately 240,000 unique TCR beta nucleotide sequences was sequenced per donor, of which about 18% were non-productive. Points the paper makes about the study in general: In vitro tests confirmed that a few of the cytomegalovirus-associated TCR beta chains recognize cytomegalovirus antigens. It was suggested by the authors that the approach could potentially be generalized to other disease states and immunological phenotypes. V-gene and J-gene trimming of TCR beta chains was associated with a missense DCLRE1C variant in a later genetic analysis, and the association was replicated in an independent cohort. Immune exposure information for the cohort was limited to CMV serostatus. In a later analysis, HLA-associated TCR beta chains showed more clonal expansion and lower generation probabilities than non-associated chains that were equally common. Several of the top co-occurrence clusters appeared to be linked to parvovirus B19, influenza, CMV and Epstein-Barr virus, according to a later analysis. In this cohort, only TCR beta chains were sequenced, and detectable features were limited by the absence of alpha or paired-chain data. When HLA alleles, especially DR and DQ, strongly co-occurred, TCR associations were difficult to assign to individual alleles. According to a later analysis, TCR association rates differed among HLA loci, with DRB1 alleles showing the most associated TCRs and HLA-C alleles showing the fewest. At a false discovery rate of 0.05, a later analysis linked 16,000 or so TCR beta sequences to specific HLA alleles. A further reported finding was that TCR beta sequences accurately predicted the HLA-A and HLA-B alleles for most subjects in the first cohort. In both the original and validation cohorts, the classifier was reported to diagnose cytomegalovirus status with high specificity and sensitivity. Correlated functional status among segregating V segments might reflect linkage disequilibrium, but an unknown experimental factor could not be ruled out. Most TCR sequences were seen in very few donors, while some public TCRs were found in many individuals. An earlier analysis of approximately 530 of the donors showed that most TCR beta V segments appeared in productive rearrangements either about 90% or about 30% of the time, which broadly matched IMGT annotations. Because counts were too low, about 17 rarely observed V segments, including chromosome 9 orphons, were excluded from the earlier analysis of around 640 of the donors. In the study, roughly 160 TCR beta chains were listed as associated with cytomegalovirus. Sequencing depth was assumed to be roughly uniform across donors in the presence/absence analyses, though that assumption may not hold. In a later genetic analysis, fewer N-insertions in productive TCRs were reported among donors in an Asian-associated ancestry cluster than the roughly 700-donor mean. Some IMGT-functional V segments, including TRBV6-2 and TRBV6-3, could not be told apart with the 87-base-pair reads, so those segments were excluded. Because HLA typing was missing for some donors at each locus, association tests included only the typed subset. According to a later analysis, most CMV-associated TCR beta chains appeared to be HLA-restricted, and the HLA associations seemed to be driven largely by CMV exposure. A cluster of highly shared sequence variants was judged likely to represent a technical artifact of the sequencing pipeline.

The cohort was made up of under 800 healthy bone marrow donors. At the time of sampling, all cohort members were nominally healthy, though unrecorded immune exposures were likely present. The donor tested CMV seropositive, placing the donor among the approximately 290 seropositive members of the cohort. A peripheral blood sample was provided by each donor, and peripheral blood mononuclear cells were used for TCR beta sequencing. The Qiagen DNeasy Blood Extraction Kit was used to extract genomic DNA from the blood cell samples. Library generation was performed with the immunoSEQ multiplex PCR assay. The multiplex PCR relied on a mix of 60 forward primers for TCR Vbeta segments and 13 reverse primers for TCR Jbeta segments. Amplification of the CDR3 region of rearranged TCR beta genes was performed with a multiplex PCR assay on genomic DNA. The Illumina HiSeq System was used to sequence the amplified TCR beta libraries as 87-base-pair reads. On the study's bioinformatics: Across the 500 to 700 repertoires, a later analysis counted tens of millions of unique TCR beta chains, around 11 million of which were shared by at least two donors. To remove PCR and sequencing errors, raw reads were error-corrected and collapsed into unique sequences using a nearest-neighbor algorithm that merged closely related sequences. Alignment of CDR3 sequences to IMGT reference sequences was used to assign V, D and J gene segments. Each retained sequence needed at least a six-nucleotide match to both a V gene segment and a J gene segment. Rearrangements were called productive when the CDR3 lacked stop codons and stayed in frame with V and J; all others were non-productive. CDR3 was defined according to IMGT convention as the region running from the second conserved V-encoded cysteine to the conserved J-encoded phenylalanine. The earlier analysis of a few hundred of the donors excluded any sequence lacking an unambiguous match to a single V gene segment. An earlier analysis of fewer than 750 of the donors classified V segments as functional when productive rearrangements were above 56.7% and as segregating when the standard deviation between donors was above 5%. A statistical classification framework was built for diagnosing cytomegalovirus status from the catalog of TCR beta chain sequences. A later analysis assigned V and J genes by comparing TCR nucleotide sequences with IMGT/GENE-DB human TR gene sequences. Using the TCRdist pipeline, a later analysis assigned CDR3 sequences along with most-parsimonious VDJ recombination scenarios. In a later analysis, every TCR beta chain was defined by the combination of its CDR3 amino acid sequence and its V-gene family, and reads without a unique V-gene family were dropped. To address suspected cross-contamination and a sequencing artifact, a later analysis removed 592 highly shared, low-generation-probability nucleotide sequences. In a later analysis, a clonal expansion index for each public chain was calculated from normalized within-repertoire ranks of inferred template counts. In a later analysis, generation probabilities were computed using a VDJ recombination model fitted to out-of-frame rearrangements, and the results were checked against IGoR. A later analysis scored TCR-TCR, TCR-HLA and TCR-CMV co-occurrence with hypergeometric tests, applying a repertoire-size bias correction to TCR pairs. To estimate false discovery rates, a later analysis permuted the HLA or CMV assignments 20 times. In a later analysis, co-occurring TCRs were grouped using DBSCAN, and TCRdist sequence similarity was added for clustering within HLA-allele-positive subsets. For co-occurrence clustering, repertoires with fewer than 30,000 or more than 120,000 public chains were excluded, along with four or five repertoires with anomalous nucleotide sharing. TCRdb re-hosts the immuneACCESS table, in-frame sequences only. Its copies lack some clones; in the studies checked, an unresolved V gene accounts for under half of them, and the cause for the rest is not known. That table is the source of V, J and clone size, and D and trimming were worked out from the DNA. The sample table contains about 160,000 clones; only one count was recorded for roughly four fifths of them. The ten largest make up 2.5% to 3.5% of the sample.

Taken from the germline V gene, the CDR1 and CDR2 loops are SGDLS and YYNGEE. From its cysteine to its phenylalanine, the CDR3 spans 13 amino acids. Only the CDR3 DNA is retained, 39 bases long and in frame from the first base. Trimming removed 0 bases from V and 6 bases from J, leaving 8 bases between the germline ends. Sequencing was carried out using PBMCs. The receptor chain draws on TRBV9 and TRBJ2-3, with an unclear D gene assignment. The clonotype comes from a woman aged 50 to 65 in good health and CMV-seropositive. The sequenced DNA: TGTGCCAGCAGCGTAGCCCCCGAGGATACGCAGTATTTT. Its translation reads: CASSVAPEDTQYF. This CDR3, with the reference TRBV9 and TRBJ2-3 proteins standing in past its ends, gives the full variable domain DSGVTQTPKHLITATGQRVTLRCSPRSGDLSVYWYQQSLDQGLQFLIQYYNGEERAKGNILERFSAQQFPDLHSELNLSSLELGDSALYFCASSVAPEDTQYFGPGTRLTVL.